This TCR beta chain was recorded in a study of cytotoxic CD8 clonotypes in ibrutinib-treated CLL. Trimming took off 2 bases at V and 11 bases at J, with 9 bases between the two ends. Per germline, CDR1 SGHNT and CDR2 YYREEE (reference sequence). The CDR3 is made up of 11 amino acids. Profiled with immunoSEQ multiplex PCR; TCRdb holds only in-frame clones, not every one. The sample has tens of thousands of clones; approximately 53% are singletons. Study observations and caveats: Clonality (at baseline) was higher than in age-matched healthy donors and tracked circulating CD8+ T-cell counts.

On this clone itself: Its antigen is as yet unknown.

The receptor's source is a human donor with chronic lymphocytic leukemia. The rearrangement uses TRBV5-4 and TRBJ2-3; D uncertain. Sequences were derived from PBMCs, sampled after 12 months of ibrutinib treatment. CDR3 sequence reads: CASSLRIEQYF. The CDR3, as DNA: TGTGCCAGCAGCTTAAGGATCGAGCAGTATTTT. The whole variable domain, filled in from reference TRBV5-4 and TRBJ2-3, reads ETGVTQSPTHLIKTRGQQVTLRCSSQSGHNTVSWYQQALGQGPQFIFQYYREEENGRGNFPPRFSGLQFPNYSSELNVNALELDDSALYLCASSLRIEQYFGPGTRLTVL.